This TCR beta chain was recorded in a study of identical twins. General study points: Interpretation of the results relied on cross-sectional statistical analysis and not on following the same donors.

TCRdb reanalysed the 5' RACE reads using MiXCR and keeps one entry per CDR3 protein. Of approximately 600,000 distinct CDR3 sequences detected, over 8.5% appear once; the ten largest clones hold roughly 3%. This clonotype has a count of ten or more. The antigen remains undetermined. The CDR3 is made up of 16 amino acids. The V gene end was trimmed by 4 bases and the J gene end by 2 bases; junction bases not matched to a gene: 9. Germline V gives CDR1 MNHEY, CDR2 SVGAGI. These data are also associated with another study on yellow fever vaccine responses in identical twins.

The V and J genes are TRBV6-5 and TRBJ2-3, with 7 bases fitting TRBD2. This TCR was recovered from a woman aged 18-29 years in good health. Sequencing was carried out using PBMCs. In nucleotides, the CDR3 is TGTGCCAGCAGTTCTCGAAGCGGGGCCCTCACAGATACGCAGTATTTT. This gives the protein CASSSRSGALTDTQYF.